This TCR beta chain was captured by sequencing in a study of T cell repertoires in cytomegalovirus infection. TCRdb analysed the reads with MiXCR anew, one entry per CDR3 protein. The sample includes 70,000 to 75,000 distinct CDR3 sequences, just under 4% of them seen just once. This clonotype was detected only a few times. What it binds is unknown. Study-wide results and caveats: The study found HLA-C-restricted CMV-specific TCR beta clonotypes dominating the ex vivo response.

What was sequenced was PBMCs. This receptor was taken from a human donor in good health (CMV status not recorded). Some clones in this sample may be carry-over from other donors' samples.

The CDR3 loop is CASSFSSGPGGEQYF. Here the CDR3 DNA reads TGTGCCAGCAGCTTCTCCTCAGGCCCCGGTGGGGAGCAGTACTTC. The V and J genes are TRBV7-2 and TRBJ2-7; D uncertain. This CDR3 contains 15 residues. Germline lookup yields CDR1 SGHTA and CDR2 FQGNSA. Between the trimmed V and J ends, which lost 3 bases and 7 bases, there was a span of 19 bases.